These T cell receptor beta chains were read from a single sample in a study of vaccination and CD4 T cells after COVID-19. These receptors lack a known antigen. TCRdb recomputed calls from the PCR reads with MiXCR, one row per CDR3 protein. The table lists 15,000 to 20,000 distinct CDR3 sequences, 40% to 55% of them singletons. Specimen: CD4+ T cells from blood, cultured in vitro. These receptors all stem from a human donor who had recovered from COVID-19. The CDR3 runs from the conserved cysteine through the conserved F or W. Fields, in order: V gene, D gene, CDR3 protein. The D gene is left open where the match is weak.

>TRBV11-3|NA
CASSPNRAGRDYGYTF
>TRBV28|TRBD2
CASSAKGLGFHEQFF
>TRBV10-3|TRBD1
CAISELDRATDTQYF
>TRBV28|TRBD2
CASSFLSLAGRDEQYF
>TRBV11-2|NA
CASSLGPEETQYF
>TRBV20-1|NA
CSARVRASGPNTEAFF
>TRBV7-9|NA
CASSLVFQGGNTGELFF
>TRBV6-1|NA
CASRFRGSYTF
>TRBV6-1|TRBD1
CASSDTPTGAIEQYF
>TRBV12-3/TRBV12-4|TRBD1
CASRRGLQNYGYTF
>TRBV6-2/TRBV6-3|NA
CASSQLGATGELFF
>TRBV10-3|NA
CAISRLEANTEAFF
>TRBV7-3|NA
CASSQGNEQFF
>TRBV18|NA
CASSPFSQDEAFF
>TRBV11-3|TRBD1
CASSFGTGTGYEQYF
>TRBV11-2|TRBD2
CASRNWTSGTHEQYF
>TRBV7-9|TRBD2
CASSWTSGWEQYF
>TRBV10-3|TRBD2
CAISESPAGVNEQFF
>TRBV20-1|NA
CSAIPGGGNSPLHF
>TRBV4-3|NA
CASSRLGTGRTPNYGYTF
>TRBV28|NA
CASTEGAAGGNTIYF
>TRBV6-5|NA
CASSYSNTNRAFF
>TRBV11-2|NA
CASSFTGGSPLHF
>TRBV11-3|NA
CASSLSPGLNNEQFF
>TRBV6-4|TRBD2
CARETSGRRVAGELFF
>TRBV6-5|NA
CASSYSRLNEKLFF
>TRBV6-1|NA
CASSAQGPGIKYTF
>TRBV7-3|TRBD1
CASSPGGRYTEAFF
>TRBV6-5|NA
CASSYSRAGGGPGNTIYF
>TRBV15|NA
CATSREGRETQYF
>TRBV15|NA
CATSRDLRGAEAFF
>TRBV28|NA
CASSGFDRPLWGGYTF
>TRBV6-5|NA
CASSSGLGGNTIYF
>TRBV2|NA
CASSLTDYTGELFF
>TRBV19|NA
CASSMGEGAGGNQPQHF
>TRBV19|TRBD1
CASSENSDRPPEQYF
>TRBV7-3|NA
CASSLGTSTEAFF